This TCR beta chain is from a study of blood T cell repertoires in COVID-19. The CDR3 has 12 residues. V lost 1 base to trimming and J lost 12 bases, with 9 bases between them. Germline values: CDR1 KGHDR, CDR2 SFDVKD. Clones were read by immunoSEQ multiplex PCR, and TCRdb kept only the in-frame ones, dropping some. The sample carries 450,000 or so clones, 70% to 90% recorded once. This TCR came from a man between 18 and 35 years old with COVID-19, enrolled during active disease. The chain employs TRBV24-1 and TRBJ2-1; tentatively, D is TRBD2 (6 bases). The sequenced sample consisted of peripheral blood. The DNA for the CDR3 is TGTGCCACCAGTGATTTCCAGGAGGGGCAGTTCTTC. It is translated as CATSDFQEGQFF.